Included here is one T cell receptor beta chain sequence, with context. Antigen: not known. PCR employed 60 Vbeta and 13 Jbeta primers. Only in-frame clones appear in the TCRdb table, and some are missing; sequencing was by immunoSEQ multiplex PCR. The sample consists of around 110,000 clones, roughly 75% of them appearing once. These data originate in a study of cytomegalovirus exposure and HLA in healthy donors. Study-wide context: Out of fewer than 400 genotyped donors, about 76% belonged to the Caucasian-associated ancestry cluster.

There are 15 residues in the CDR3. Study-wide results and limits: The records held CMV serostatus as the only immune exposure information. At a 0.05 false discovery rate, a later analysis found 16,951 TCR beta sequences to be associated with HLA alleles.

The receptor's source is a man in his forties or fifties in good health and CMV-seronegative. This sequence joins TRBV21-1 and TRBJ2-1; the tabulated D call, TRBD2, remains unverified against the DNA. TRBV21-1 is classified as a pseudogene. The sequenced sample consisted of PBMCs. CDR3: CASSKWGVRYNEQFF. In DNA, the CDR3 is TGTGCCAGCAGCAAATGGGGGGTGCGTTACAATGAGCAGTTCTTC.